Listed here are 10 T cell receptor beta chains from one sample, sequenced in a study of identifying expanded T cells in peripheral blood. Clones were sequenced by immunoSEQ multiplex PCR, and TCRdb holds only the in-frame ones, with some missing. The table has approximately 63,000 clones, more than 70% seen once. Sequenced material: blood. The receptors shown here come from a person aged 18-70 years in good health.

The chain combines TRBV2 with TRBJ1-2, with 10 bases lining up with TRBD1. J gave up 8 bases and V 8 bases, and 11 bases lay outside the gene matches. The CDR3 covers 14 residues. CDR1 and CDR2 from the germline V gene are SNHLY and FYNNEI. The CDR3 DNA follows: TGTGCCAGCGGTACGGGGACAGGGGTAGAAGGCTACACCTTC. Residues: CASGTGTGVEGYTF.

The CDR3 loop reads CASTGRKTDTQYF. As DNA, the CDR3 is TGTGCCAGCACCGGGAGGAAGACAGATACGCAGTATTTT. The chain is built from TRBV27 and TRBJ2-3; 7 bases line up with TRBD2. This CDR3 is built from 13 residues. Germline CDR1 is MNHEY and CDR2 is SMNVEV (reference sequence). J gave up 3 bases and V 7 bases, and 4 bases lay outside the gene matches.

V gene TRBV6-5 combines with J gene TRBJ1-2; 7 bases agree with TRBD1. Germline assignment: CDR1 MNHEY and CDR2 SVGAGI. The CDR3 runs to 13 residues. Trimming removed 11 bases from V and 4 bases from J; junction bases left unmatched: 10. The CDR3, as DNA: TGTGCCTGTGGGGAGGGGGCGGCCTATGGCTACACCTTC. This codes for CACGEGAAYGYTF.

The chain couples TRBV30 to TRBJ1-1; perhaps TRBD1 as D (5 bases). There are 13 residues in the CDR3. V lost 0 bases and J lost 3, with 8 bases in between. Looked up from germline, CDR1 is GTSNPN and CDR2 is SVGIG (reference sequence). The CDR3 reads CAWSVVGDTEAFF. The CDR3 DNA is TGTGCCTGGAGTGTCGTAGGGGACACTGAAGCTTTCTTT.

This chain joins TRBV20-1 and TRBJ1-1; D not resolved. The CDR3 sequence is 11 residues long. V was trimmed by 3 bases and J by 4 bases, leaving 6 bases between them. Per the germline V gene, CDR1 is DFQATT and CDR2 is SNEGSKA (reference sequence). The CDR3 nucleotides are TGCAGTGCTAGTGGAGCCACTGAAGCTTTCTTT. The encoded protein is CSASGATEAFF.

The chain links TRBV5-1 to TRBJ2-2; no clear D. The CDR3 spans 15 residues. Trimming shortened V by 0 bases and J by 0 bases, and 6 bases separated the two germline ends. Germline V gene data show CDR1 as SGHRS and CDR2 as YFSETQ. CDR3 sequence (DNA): TGCGCCAGCAGCTTGGGGGCTACGAACACCGGGGAGCTGTTTTTT. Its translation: CASSLGATNTGELFF.

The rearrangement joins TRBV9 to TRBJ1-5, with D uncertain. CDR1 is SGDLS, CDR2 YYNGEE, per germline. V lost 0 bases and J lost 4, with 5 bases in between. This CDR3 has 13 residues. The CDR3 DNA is TGTGCCAGCAGCGTAGTGGGGAATCAGCCCCAGCATTTT. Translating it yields CASSVVGNQPQHF.

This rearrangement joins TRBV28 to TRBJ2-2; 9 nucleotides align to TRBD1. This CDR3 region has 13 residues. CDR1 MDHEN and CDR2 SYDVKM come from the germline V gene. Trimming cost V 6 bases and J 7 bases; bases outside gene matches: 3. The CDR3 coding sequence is TGTGCCAGCAGACAGGGGGCGCACGGGGAGCTGTTTTTT. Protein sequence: CASRQGAHGELFF.

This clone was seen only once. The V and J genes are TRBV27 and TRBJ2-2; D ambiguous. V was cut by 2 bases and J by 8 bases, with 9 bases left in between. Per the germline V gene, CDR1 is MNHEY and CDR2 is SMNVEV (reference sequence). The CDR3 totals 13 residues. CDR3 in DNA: TGTGCCAGCAGTTTAAGGGTATTGGGGGAGCTGTTTTTT. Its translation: CASSLRVLGELFF.

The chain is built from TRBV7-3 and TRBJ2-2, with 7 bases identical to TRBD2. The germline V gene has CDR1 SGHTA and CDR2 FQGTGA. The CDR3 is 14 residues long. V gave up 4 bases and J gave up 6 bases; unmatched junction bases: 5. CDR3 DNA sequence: TGTGCCAGCAGCTCCAGGACTAGATCCGGGGAGCTGTTTTTT. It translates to CASSSRTRSGELFF.